Listed below are T cell receptor beta chains from one sample, sequenced in a study of shared clonotypes between healthy human individuals. This table comes from immunoSEQ multiplex PCR, and its TCRdb copy is limited to in-frame clones, with some not included. In the table there are 2 million to 2.5 million clones, approximately 94% of which are singletons. Sequenced material: naive CD8+ T cells sorted from blood. The origin of the receptors is a man between 18 and 35 years old in good health. Both conserved end residues are part of each CDR3. A D gene is named only where the DNA matches it firmly. For some rows the clone size is stated as once, few or many, or as a class when expanded; others skip it.

J gene,D gene,V gene,clone size,CDR3 DNA,CDR3 protein
TRBJ1-5,.,TRBV28,.,TGTGCCAGCAGTGGTGTGGTCAATCAGCCCCAGCATTTT,CASSGVVNQPQHF
TRBJ1-4,.,TRBV6-5,.,TGTGCCAGCAGTTACTCCAGGACGCTTAATGAAAAACTGTTTTTT,CASSYSRTLNEKLFF
TRBJ2-4,.,TRBV5-1,.,TGCGCCAGCAGCTATCCAGGGTCTCTTCAGTACTTC,CASSYPGSLQYF
TRBJ2-7,TRBD1,TRBV7-8,.,TGTGCCAGCAGCTCGGGACAGGGATGGGACGAGCAGTACTTC,CASSSGQGWDEQYF
TRBJ2-5,.,TRBV7-9,.,TGTGCCAGCAGCTTCATCGGGGCGGGAGAGACCCAGTACTTC,CASSFIGAGETQYF
TRBJ2-3,.,TRBV11-3,.,TGTGCCAGCAGCTCCCGGGACGAGCCCACAGATACGCAGTATTTT,CASSSRDEPTDTQYF
TRBJ2-3,TRBD2,TRBV5-1,.,TGCGCCAGCAGCCCGGGACTAGCGGGACTCACAGATACGCAGTATTTT,CASSPGLAGLTDTQYF
TRBJ2-7,.,TRBV5-6,.,TGTGCCAGCAGCTTGGGATGGGGTGTCTCCTACGAGCAGTACTTC,CASSLGWGVSYEQYF
TRBJ1-2,.,TRBV13,.,TGTGCCAGCAGCTTCTCGGGCAGACTGAACTATGGCTACACCTTC,CASSFSGRLNYGYTF
TRBJ2-3,.,TRBV29-1,.,TGCAGCGTCGGAGATACGCAGTATTTT,CSVGDTQYF
TRBJ2-5,.,TRBV6-6,.,TGTGCCAGCGGGGAGGCCGGGACCCAGTACTTC,CASGEAGTQYF
TRBJ2-7,.,TRBV6-5,.,TGTGCCGCAGGGGGGGGGACCAGCCCCTACGAGCAGTACTTC,CAAGGGTSPYEQYF
TRBJ1-3,.,TRBV5-1,once,TGCGCCAGCAGCTTAGACACCTCTGGAAACACCATATATTTT,CASSLDTSGNTIYF
TRBJ2-1,TRBD2,TRBV29-1,.,TGCAGCGTTGGAACCGAACTAGCGGGAGTTTCAAATGAGCAGTTCTTC,CSVGTELAGVSNEQFF
TRBJ1-1,TRBD1,TRBV6-1,.,TGTGCCAGCAGTGAGGGGACAGGGGTGACTGAAGCTTTCTTT,CASSEGTGVTEAFF
TRBJ1-3,.,TRBV6-1,.,TGTGCCAGCAGTGAAGAAGGGCAGGCCCGAATGATGGCGGACACCATATATTTT,CASSEEGQARMMADTIYF
TRBJ2-5,TRBD1,TRBV7-9,.,TGTGCCAGCAGCTTAGCTGGACAGGGGGCTTGGGAGACCCAGTACTTC,CASSLAGQGAWETQYF
TRBJ1-2,.,TRBV2,.,TGTGCCAGCAGTGCCCCGGGAGGAATCAGGAGTGGCTACACCTTC,CASSAPGGIRSGYTF
TRBJ2-7,.,TRBV7-9,.,TGTGCCAGCAGCTCCACTTTCGAGCAGTACTTC,CASSSTFEQYF
TRBJ1-3,TRBD1,TRBV25-1,.,TGTGCCAGCAGTGAAGAAGGGCAGGGGGTATTCTCTGGAAACACCATATATTTT,CASSEEGQGVFSGNTIYF
TRBJ2-7,TRBD1,TRBV27,.,TGTGCCAGCAGTAATAGACAGGGGAGCTACGAGCAGTACTTC,CASSNRQGSYEQYF
TRBJ2-7,TRBD2,TRBV10-3,.,TGTGCCATCTGGGGGGGTGAATCCTACGAGCAGTACTTC,CAIWGGESYEQYF
TRBJ2-4,.,TRBV19,.,TGTGCCAGTAGTGTAGACTCGCAAACCAGGGGCATTCAGTACTTC,CASSVDSQTRGIQYF
TRBJ2-5,.,TRBV4-2,.,TGTGCCAGCAGCCCCCAAGAGAGCTCCCTGGGGACCCAGTACTTC,CASSPQESSLGTQYF
TRBJ2-7,.,TRBV10-3,.,TGTGCCATCCGTCCAGAAGGCTCCTACGAGCAGTACTTC,CAIRPEGSYEQYF
TRBJ2-7,.,TRBV20-1,.,TGCAGTGTTCGCCTAGTTGACGAGCAGTACTTC,CSVRLVDEQYF
TRBJ2-7,.,TRBV27,.,TGTGCCAGCAGTTTTGGGTATTTGACGGGGCAGTACTTC,CASSFGYLTGQYF
TRBJ2-7,.,TRBV7-9,.,TGTGCCAGCTCTCGCAACAACGAGCAGTACTTC,CASSRNNEQYF
TRBJ2-7,.,TRBV5-1,.,TGCGCCAGCAGCTGGGGGGAGAGCTACGAGCAGTACTTC,CASSWGESYEQYF
TRBJ2-6,.,TRBV2,.,TGTGCCAGCAGTAAAAAAGGAGGGGACTCTGGGGCCAACGTCCTGACTTTC,CASSKKGGDSGANVLTF
TRBJ2-7,.,TRBV10-3,.,TGTGCCATCAGTGAGTTCCGATCCTACGAGCAGTACTTC,CAISEFRSYEQYF
TRBJ2-6,.,TRBV5-4,.,TGTGCCAGCAGCTTTTATGGAGCTGGGGCCAACGTCCTGACTTTC,CASSFYGAGANVLTF
TRBJ2-1,.,TRBV4-1,.,TGCGCCAGCAGCCTAGGGCCCGGGATCTTGTCTGTGAGACGGAATGAGCAGTTCTTC,CASSLGPGILSVRRNEQFF
TRBJ2-1,.,TRBV6-5,.,TGTGCCAGCAGTTCGTCCAGGAGCTCCTACAATGAGCAGTTCTTC,CASSSSRSSYNEQFF
TRBJ2-2,.,TRBV5-6,.,TGTGCCAGCAGCTTGGCCTCTAGCCAGGCGGAGCTGTTTTTT,CASSLASSQAELFF
TRBJ1-1,.,TRBV10-3,.,TGTGCCATCAGCGATCGTATGAACACTGAAGCTTTCTTT,CAISDRMNTEAFF
TRBJ2-6,.,TRBV19,.,TGTGCCAGTAGTATAAACGGCAGCGAAAGCCTCTCTGGGGCCAACGTCCTGACTTTC,CASSINGSESLSGANVLTF
TRBJ2-7,TRBD1,TRBV7-9,.,TGTGCCAGCAGCCCGGGACAGGGGTTCAACGAGCAGTACTTC,CASSPGQGFNEQYF
TRBJ2-7,TRBD1,TRBV5-6,.,TGTGCCAGCAGCTTTGAGACAGGGGCTTCCTACGAGCAGTACTTC,CASSFETGASYEQYF
TRBJ1-4,TRBD1,TRBV2,.,TGTGCCAGCAGTGAAGCGCCCCTAGACAGGGAGGGTGGTGAAAAACTGTTTTTT,CASSEAPLDREGGEKLFF
TRBJ2-7,TRBD2,TRBV27,.,TGTGCCAGCAGTGTCGCGGGGGGCCCAACCTACGAGCAGTACTTC,CASSVAGGPTYEQYF
TRBJ1-3,.,TRBV30,.,TGTGCCTGGACACCCTCTGGAAACACCATATATTTT,CAWTPSGNTIYF
TRBJ2-1,TRBD2,TRBV4-3,once,TGCGCCAGCAGCCAAGAGTTGAGTCTAGCGGGCGTGAATGAGCAGTTCTTC,CASSQELSLAGVNEQFF
TRBJ2-7,.,TRBV29-1,.,TGCAGCGTTGAAACTGACTACAGCTACGAGCAGTACTTC,CSVETDYSYEQYF
TRBJ2-7,TRBD1,TRBV4-3,.,TGCGCCAGCAGCCAAGATGTCGGGACAGCCTCCTACGAGCAGTACTTC,CASSQDVGTASYEQYF
TRBJ2-1,TRBD2,TRBV9,once,TGTGCCAGCAGCGTAGAGGCTAGCGGCCCCTACAATGAGCAGTTCTTC,CASSVEASGPYNEQFF
TRBJ2-7,TRBD2,TRBV2,.,TGTGCCAGCAGGACTAGCGGGGGGCCTTACGAGCAGTACTTC,CASRTSGGPYEQYF
TRBJ2-1,TRBD2,TRBV7-9,once,TGTGCCAGCAGTGAGGCTAGCGGTAATGAGCAGTTCTTC,CASSEASGNEQFF
TRBJ2-7,.,TRBV14,.,TGTGCCAGCAGCCAAATAGGTAGTACGTCCTACGAGCAGTACTTC,CASSQIGSTSYEQYF
TRBJ2-7,.,TRBV5-1,.,TGCGCCAGCAGCTTGGGTACTGGCTACGAGCAGTACTTC,CASSLGTGYEQYF
TRBJ1-5,.,TRBV13,.,TGTGCCAGCAGCTTAGGAACAGGGAATCAGCCCCAGCATTTT,CASSLGTGNQPQHF
TRBJ2-7,TRBD1,TRBV2,.,TGTGCCAGCAGTGTAAGTAAGGGACAGGTTCCCTACGAGCAGTACTTC,CASSVSKGQVPYEQYF
TRBJ1-5,TRBD1,TRBV27,.,TGTGCCAGCAGTTCGGGACAGGGCAATCAGCCCCAGCATTTT,CASSSGQGNQPQHF